This T cell receptor beta chain was captured in a study of T-cell reconstitution after alpha-beta-depleted transplantation in children. General study points: Two months or so post-transplant, alpha-beta T cells reportedly derived from several hundred expanded graft clones. At one year after transplant, newly produced T cells mostly accounted for T-cell counts and diversity. Surviving recipient T cells and thymic progenitors accounted for the high day-60 TCRbeta diversity observed in some patients.

This clonotype was detected many times. The antigen is unknown. This sample's TCRbeta library carried unique molecular identifier barcodes. TCRdb used MiXCR to reprocess the PCR reads, holding one entry per CDR3 protein. The repertoire holds some 120,000 distinct CDR3 sequences, with 10% as singletons. The CDR3 has 14 amino acids. V dropped 6 bases and J dropped 4; count of bases not matched to a gene: 9. CDR1 and CDR2 from the germline V gene are DFQATT and SNEGSKA (reference sequence). The TCR comes from a boy between 2 and 15 years old with acute lymphoblastic leukemia, due to receive a stem cell transplant. This material consisted of PBMCs, taken before TCRalphabeta/CD19-depleted stem cell transplant. The chain uses TRBV20-1 and TRBJ1-2; 9 positions match TRBD1. The CDR3: CSADGTGNGYGYTF. DNA of the CDR3: TGCAGTGCAGATGGGACAGGGAATGGCTATGGCTACACCTTC.